The 23 T cell receptor beta chains presented below share a single source sample, sequenced in a study of blood T cell repertoires in COVID-19. Assay used: immunoSEQ multiplex PCR; TCRdb lists only in-frame clones, some missing. The data hold 70,000 to 100,000 clones, with roughly 90% observed a single time. Sequencing used peripheral blood. The receptors derive from a woman older than 75 with active or convalescent COVID-19.

This clone was found a few times. The V call is TRBV21-1, the J call TRBJ1-1; the D call TRBD1 from the table was never checked on the DNA. TRBV21-1 constitutes a pseudogene. CDR3 size: 15 residues. This CDR3 is CASSTFGQWNTEAFF. CDR3 DNA sequence: TGTGCCAGCAGCACTTTCGGACAGTGGAACACTGAAGCTTTCTTT.

Here the CDR3 reads CASSIWTGNQPQHF. CDR3 bases: TGTGCCAGTAGTATCTGGACAGGCAATCAGCCCCAGCATTTT. V is TRBV19 and J is TRBJ1-5, with D possibly being TRBD1 (6 bases). Per the germline V gene, CDR1 is LNHDA and CDR2 is SQIVND (reference sequence). The CDR3 extends over 14 amino acids. Trimming took 3 bases from V and 2 from J, leaving 8 bases between them. Together with reference TRBV19 and TRBJ1-5, the CDR3 gives the full variable domain: DGGITQSPKYLFRKEGQNVTLSCEQNLNHDAMYWYRQDPGQGLRLIYYSQIVNDFQKGDIAEGYSVSREKKESFPLTVTSAQKNPTAFYLCASSIWTGNQPQHFGDGTRLSIL.

The chain is built from TRBV2 and TRBJ2-5, with 7 bases fitting TRBD1. The CDR3 covers 13 residues. With V trimmed by 4 bases and J by 4 bases, 3 bases remained unmatched. Germline CDR1 reads SNHLY; CDR2 reads FYNNEI. The CDR3 bases are TGTGCCAGCAGTGGGCCAGGGGGAGAGACCCAGTACTTC. Residues: CASSGPGGETQYF.

The chain employs TRBV11-2 and TRBJ2-3, with TRBD2 matching 7 bases. The germline V gene encodes CDR1 SGHAT and CDR2 FQNNGV. Trimming took 1 base from V and 3 from J; bases not matched to a gene: 4. This CDR3 comprises 15 residues. CDR3 residues: CASSLVVGRTDTQYF. The CDR3 nucleotides are TGTGCCAGCAGCTTAGTGGTCGGGAGGACAGATACGCAGTATTTT.

V and J are TRBV30 and TRBJ2-7; 8 bases fit TRBD1. Germline values: CDR1 GTSNPN, CDR2 SVGIG (reference sequence). The CDR3 runs 14 residues. Losses at the gene ends were 5 bases for V and 9 bases for J; bases not matched to a gene: 15. The CDR3 here is CAWVSGTGRSGQYF. CDR3 DNA sequence: TGTGCCTGGGTTTCCGGGACAGGCCGGTCAGGGCAGTACTTC.

The chain couples TRBV29-1 to TRBJ1-2; D gene unclear. The V end lost 3 bases, the J end lost 4 bases, and 9 bases lay between the germline ends. Germline V gives CDR1 SQVTM, CDR2 ANQGSEA. This CDR3 contains 12 residues. This CDR3 is CSVEAASYGYTF. CDR3 nucleotides: TGCAGCGTTGAGGCGGCGAGCTATGGCTACACCTTC.

V usage is TRBV11-2 and J usage is TRBJ2-1; weak D call: TRBD2 (5 bases). CDR1 is SGHAT and CDR2 is FQNNGV in the germline V gene. CDR3 length: 12 residues. The V end was cut by 1 base, the J end by 13 bases, with 11 bases between. The CDR3 spells CASSLVGGQQFF. The DNA for the CDR3 is TGTGCCAGCAGCTTAGTGGGCGGGCAACAGTTCTTC. Variable domain in full (rest from reference TRBV11-2 and TRBJ2-1): EAGVAQSPRYKIIEKRQSVAFWCNPISGHATLYWYQQILGQGPKLLIQFQNNGVVDDSQLPKDRFSAERLKGVDSTLKIQPAKLEDSAVYLCASSLVGGQQFFGPGTRLTVL.

The V call is TRBV25-1, the J call TRBJ2-5, with D possibly matching TRBD2 (6 bases). Germline CDR1 is MGHDK and CDR2 is SYGVNS. Deletions cut 8 bases from V and 5 bases from J, with 21 bases between. This CDR3 contains 15 residues. The CDR3 loop is CASARRAGLGETQYF. The CDR3 bases are TGTGCCAGCGCCCGTCGAGCGGGCCTGGGGGAGACCCAGTACTTC.

The rearrangement links TRBV9 to TRBJ2-1, with TRBD2 as a possible D gene (5 bases). The CDR3 runs to 13 residues. Germline lookup yields CDR1 SGDLS and CDR2 YYNGEE. V was cut by 4 bases and J by 5 bases, with 10 bases left in between. The CDR3 region is CASSIGNNNEQFF. As DNA, the CDR3 is TGTGCCAGCAGCATCGGGAACAACAATGAGCAGTTCTTC.

V usage is TRBV5-1 and J usage is TRBJ2-3; the D gene is possibly TRBD2 (7 bases). This CDR3 has 13 amino acids. V lost 0 bases and J lost 7, with 9 bases in between. Germline CDR1 and CDR2: SGHRS and YFSETQ. CDR3 in DNA: TGCGCCAGCAGCTTGGCGGGGGGCCATACGCAGTATTTT. As protein: CASSLAGGHTQYF.

This chain joins TRBV5-8 and TRBJ2-5, with D tentatively TRBD2 (5 bases). The CDR3 is made up of 14 amino acids. Per the germline V gene, CDR1 is SGHTS and CDR2 is YDEGEE. V shed 4 bases and J shed 2 bases, with 12 bases lying between them. CDR3 loop: CASSPRTRQETQYF. The DNA for the CDR3 is TGTGCCAGCAGCCCTCGGACTCGTCAAGAGACCCAGTACTTC.

This rearrangement joins TRBV5-6 to TRBJ2-3; 7 positions match TRBD1. Germline V gene lookup returns CDR1 SGHDT and CDR2 YYEEEE. With V trimmed by 1 base and J by 6 bases, 2 bases remained unmatched. The CDR3 has 13 residues. The DNA of the CDR3 is TGTGCCAGCAGCTTGACGACAGGGGATACGCAGTATTTT. Protein: CASSLTTGDTQYF. Drawing the rest from reference TRBV5-6 and TRBJ2-3, the complete variable domain is DAGVTQSPTHLIKTRGQQVTLRCSPKSGHDTVSWYQQALGQGPQFIFQYYEEEERQRGNFPDRFSGHQFPNYSSELNVNALLLGDSALYLCASSLTTGDTQYFGPGTRLTVL.

This clone came up once. The V call is TRBV5-8, the J call TRBJ2-1; a possible D gene is TRBD2 (5 bases). The CDR3 is 12 residues long. CDR1 SGHTS and CDR2 YDEGEE come from the germline V gene. Between the trimmed V and J ends, which lost 4 bases and 12 bases, there was a span of 14 bases. The CDR3 DNA sequence: TGTGCCAGCAGCCCCCAAGTAGGGAGGCAGTTCTTC. Translation gives CASSPQVGRQFF.

V usage is TRBV10-2 and J usage is TRBJ2-1, with TRBD2 identical over 10 bases. The V gene's germline CDR1 is WSHSY and CDR2 SAAADI. V shed 3 bases and J 4 bases; nucleotides not matched to a gene: 3. The CDR3 is 15 amino acids. DNA of the CDR3: TGCGCCAGCAGTGACCTAGCGGGAGTTTACAATGAGCAGTTCTTC. This translates into CASSDLAGVYNEQFF.

This clone has only a few counts. The chain couples TRBV5-5 to TRBJ2-1; 9 nucleotides line up with TRBD2. This CDR3 region has 16 residues. The ends lost 0 bases at V and 8 bases at J; junction bases unmatched: 9. Looked up from germline, CDR1 is SGHKS and CDR2 is YYEKEE (reference sequence). CDR3 DNA sequence: TGTGCCAGCAGCTTGGTGTTAGGGACTAGCTCGTATGAGCAGTTCTTC. Translated: CASSLVLGTSSYEQFF. The full variable domain, completed using reference TRBV5-5 and TRBJ2-1, is DAGVTQSPTHLIKTRGQQVTLRCSPISGHKSVSWYQQVLGQGPQFIFQYYEKEERGRGNFPDRFSARQFPNYSSELNVNALLLGDSALYLCASSLVLGTSSYEQFFGPGTRLTVL.

The chain recombines TRBV5-1 with TRBJ1-1, with D tentatively TRBD1 (5 bases). This CDR3 contains 15 residues. The germline V gene has CDR1 SGHRS and CDR2 YFSETQ. The V and J ends lost 4 bases and 4 bases respectively, with 17 bases between them. CDR3 protein: CASSRGGEGSTEAFF. CDR3 sequence (DNA): TGCGCCAGCAGCCGGGGAGGGGAGGGCAGCACTGAAGCTTTCTTT.

This chain uses TRBV2 with TRBJ2-3, with TRBD1 matching 7 bases. In germline, CDR1 is SNHLY, CDR2 FYNNEI. The CDR3 length is 15 residues. Trimming removed 5 bases from V and 0 bases from J; junction bases left unmatched: 5. The CDR3 DNA reads TGTGCCAGCAGTAGACAGGGAACTAGCACAGATACGCAGTATTTT. This gives the protein CASSRQGTSTDTQYF.

The chain combines TRBV27 with TRBJ1-4; possible D gene TRBD1, 5 bases. CDR3 length: 15 residues. Trimming took 4 bases from V and 8 from J, leaving 17 bases between them. Looked up from germline, CDR1 is MNHEY and CDR2 is SMNVEV (reference sequence). The CDR3 DNA follows: TGTGCCAGCAGTTCACTCCAGGGTTTGGAAGAAAAACTGTTTTTT. Encoded protein: CASSSLQGLEEKLFF. The full variable domain, its missing parts supplied by reference TRBV27 and TRBJ1-4, is EAQVTQNPRYLITVTGKKLTVTCSQNMNHEYMSWYRQDPGLGLRQIYYSMNVEVTDKGDVPEGYKVSRKEKRNFPLILESPSPNQTSLYFCASSSLQGLEEKLFFGSGTQLSVL.

DNA for the CDR3: TGTGCCAGCAGTGACGGACTAGCTCGCGAGACCCAGTACTTC. Amino acids: CASSDGLARETQYF. This chain connects TRBV2 to TRBJ2-5, with 8 bases aligning to TRBD2. The CDR3 covers 14 residues. Losses at the gene ends were 3 bases for V and 5 bases for J; bases not matched to a gene: 5. Germline V lookup: CDR1 SNHLY, CDR2 FYNNEI.

This sequence joins TRBV6-2 or TRBV6-3 and TRBJ1-2; D is unclear. Germline CDR1 MNHEY, CDR2 SVGEGT. CDR3 length: 11 residues. V was trimmed by 4 bases and J by 8 bases, leaving 8 bases between them. The CDR3 is CASSSRRGYTF. DNA of the CDR3: TGTGCCAGCAGTTCCAGGAGGGGCTACACCTTC.

The chain is built from TRBV7-2 and TRBJ1-5; a weak D match, TRBD1 (6 bases). This CDR3 has 15 amino acids. The V gene lost 7 bases and the J gene lost 6 bases, with 19 bases spanning the gap. Germline V CDR1 and CDR2: SGHTA, FQGNSA. CDR3 loop: CASNLGGGPSQPQHF. The DNA of the CDR3 is TGTGCCAGCAACCTAGGGGGGGGACCGAGTCAGCCCCAGCATTTT.

The chain has TRBV2 and TRBJ1-1; TRBD1 matches 7 bases. The V gene's germline CDR1 is SNHLY and CDR2 FYNNEI. Trimming cost V 6 bases and J 9 bases; bases outside gene matches: 7. The CDR3 sequence is 12 residues long. CDR3 residues: CASRWTGLQAFF. For the CDR3, the DNA is TGTGCCAGCAGATGGACAGGATTACAAGCTTTCTTT.

The rearrangement links TRBV11-2 to TRBJ2-7; TRBD2 aligns across 9 bases. This CDR3 has 15 residues. Germline CDR1 reads SGHAT; CDR2 reads FQNNGV. Unmatched junction bases numbered 4, after V lost 1 base and J lost 3 bases. CDR3 nucleotide sequence: TGTGCCAGCAGCTTAGGGATAGCGGGAGACTACGAGCAGTACTTC. Translating gives CASSLGIAGDYEQYF.